The 7 T cell receptor beta chains given below trace back to one sample, sequenced in a study of beta chain features in type 1 diabetes. Sequencing targeted expressed TCRB transcripts, as all isolated RNA had been reverse transcribed. Clones were read by immunoSEQ multiplex PCR, and TCRdb kept only the in-frame ones, dropping some. The table lists roughly 140,000 clones, approximately 12% of them singletons, with roughly 2% in the top ten. The sample taken for sequencing was central memory CD4+ T cells from blood. The origin of the receptors is a young man in good health.

A few counts support this clone. The chain carries TRBV28 and TRBJ2-2, with 8 bases aligning to TRBD2. From germline, CDR1 is MDHEN and CDR2 SYDVKM. The CDR3 sequence is 17 residues long. The V and J ends lost 7 bases and 2 bases, in that order; junction bases with no gene match: 12. Written as DNA, the CDR3 is TGTGCCAGCACCCCCCGGGGGGGGCGGAGAAACACCGGGGAGCTGTTTTTT. The encoded protein is CASTPRGGRRNTGELFF.

The V and J genes are TRBV2 and TRBJ2-2; no firm D call. The CDR3 runs 14 residues. V shed 1 base and J shed 1 base, with 4 bases lying between them. Germline CDR1 and CDR2: SNHLY and FYNNEI. The CDR3 spells CASSEERNTGELFF. CDR3 nucleotide sequence: TGTGCCAGCAGTGAAGAGCGGAACACCGGGGAGCTGTTTTTT.

The chain recombines TRBV28 with TRBJ2-7; D uncertain. V was cut by 6 bases and J by 2 bases, with 11 bases left in between. The CDR3 is 13 residues long. CDR1 is MDHEN and CDR2 is SYDVKM in the germline V gene. This CDR3 is CASSPPSAYEQYF. As DNA, the CDR3 is TGTGCCAGCAGCCCACCCAGCGCCTACGAGCAGTACTTC.

This clone was counted between two and nine times. J is TRBJ2-3 and V is TRBV4-3; 8 bases map to TRBD1. V gave up 1 base and J gave up 4 bases; unmatched junction bases: 10. The CDR3 runs to 17 residues. Germline V gene sequence: CDR1 LGHNA, CDR2 YSLEER. CDR3 nucleotide sequence: TGCGCCAGCAGCCAAGGGACGGGCGCAGGGGGCGCAGATACGCAGTATTTT. It is translated as CASSQGTGAGGADTQYF.

This clone was detected only a few times. This chain joins TRBV7-2 and TRBJ2-7, with D possibly matching TRBD1 (6 bases). Germline loops: CDR1 SGHTA, CDR2 FQGNSA. The V and J ends lost 5 bases and 2 bases respectively, with 10 bases between them. The CDR3 loop spans 13 amino acids. CDR3 sequence reads: CASSTQGPYEQYF. In DNA form, the CDR3 reads TGTGCCAGCAGCACACAGGGTCCCTACGAGCAGTACTTC. Full variable domain (rest looked up from reference TRBV7-2 and TRBJ2-7): GAGVSQSPSNKVTEKGKDVELRCDPISGHTALYWYRQSLGQGLEFLIYFQGNSAPDKSGLPSDRFSAERTGGSVSTLTIQRTQQEDSAVYLCASSTQGPYEQYFGPGTRLTVT.

This sequence joins TRBV27 and TRBJ2-1, with TRBD2 identical over 15 bases. The CDR3 has 18 amino acids. V lost 2 bases and J lost 0; bases outside the gene matches: 2. Germline assignment: CDR1 MNHEY and CDR2 SMNVEV (reference sequence). The CDR3, as DNA: TGTGCCAGCAGTTTAAGGACTAGCGGGAGGGGCTCCTACAATGAGCAGTTCTTC. Amino acid sequence: CASSLRTSGRGSYNEQFF.

The chain links TRBV7-2 to TRBJ2-3; 11 bases fit TRBD1. CDR1 SGHTA and CDR2 FQGNSA come from the germline V gene. V lost 5 bases to trimming and J lost 4 bases; unmatched junction nucleotides: 2. This CDR3 contains 14 residues. CDR3 sequence: CASSLGQGADTQYF. The CDR3 nucleotides read TGTGCCAGCAGCCTGGGACAGGGGGCAGATACGCAGTATTTT.